These T cell receptor beta chains were read from a single sample in a study of CD8+ T cells in alopecia areata. Sequencing used immunoSEQ multiplex PCR; TCRdb keeps in-frame clones, though not all of them. The sample contains approximately 12,000 clones, approximately 61% of which appear only once. The sample consisted of skin. Every receptor here comes from a human donor with alopecia areata. Each CDR3 is given with its conserved first and last residue. A D gene is named only where the DNA matches it firmly. Rows give clone size only sometimes, using once, few, many, or a class for an expanded clone.

abundance,j_gene,d_gene,v_gene,len,CDR3nt,CDR3aa
NA,TRBJ1-5,NA,TRBV5-5,16,TGTGCCAGCAGCTTGGAGGGGGGCTGGGGCAATCAGCCCCAGCATTTT,CASSLEGGWGNQPQHF
NA,TRBJ1-1,NA,TRBV7-9,14,TGTGCCAGCAGCCCCGGGACACTGAACACTGAAGCTTTCTTT,CASSPGTLNTEAFF
NA,TRBJ2-5,NA,TRBV2,19,TGTGCCAGCAGTGATGGGCGTGGCCACAATAAGGCCTTTGGAGAGACCCAGTACTTC,CASSDGRGHNKAFGETQYF
once,TRBJ2-7,NA,TRBV11-1,14,TGTGCCAGCAGCTCGGACACACATACTTACGAGCAGTACTTC,CASSSDTHTYEQYF
NA,TRBJ2-7,TRBD1,TRBV5-4,15,TGTGCCAGCAGCCCGACAGGGGCCCTCTCCTACGAGCAGTACTTC,CASSPTGALSYEQYF
NA,TRBJ2-1,TRBD2,TRBV15,18,TGTGCCACCAGCCCTTTTTTTGGTAGCGGGGGCTCTTACAATGAGCAGTTCTTC,CATSPFFGSGGSYNEQFF
NA,TRBJ2-2,NA,TRBV9,18,TGTGCCAGCAGCGTACGGTGGACAGCGCTACCGAACACCGGGGAGCTGTTTTTT,CASSVRWTALPNTGELFF
NA,TRBJ2-4,NA,TRBV28,13,TGTGCCAGCAAATGGGGGGTGTCAAACATTCAGTACTTC,CASKWGVSNIQYF
few,TRBJ2-3,TRBD2,TRBV7-9,15,TGTGCCAGCAGCTCCCCCGGACTAGATCGAGATACGCAGTATTTT,CASSSPGLDRDTQYF
NA,TRBJ2-3,NA,TRBV7-2,11,TGTGCCAGCAGCTTAAGACATACGCAGTATTTT,CASSLRHTQYF
NA,TRBJ2-5,NA,TRBV18,15,TGTGCCAGCTCACCGACCGGGACCAAACAAGAGACCCAGTACTTC,CASSPTGTKQETQYF
NA,TRBJ2-1,NA,TRBV21-1,17,TGTGCCAGCAGCACTATGGAGCCGGAGGGCCGGGGGATAGAGCAGTTCTTC,CASSTMEPEGRGIEQFF
few,TRBJ2-5,NA,TRBV6-1,15,TGTGCCAGCAGTGACCTGACCCACGGACAAGAGACCCAGTACTTC,CASSDLTHGQETQYF
few,TRBJ2-7,NA,TRBV7-6,12,TGTGCCAGCAGCTTAGGTTCCTACGAGCAGTACTTC,CASSLGSYEQYF
NA,TRBJ2-5,NA,TRBV7-9,16,TGTGCCAGCAGCTTACGGCCCCTTCAGTACCAAGAGACCCAGTACTTC,CASSLRPLQYQETQYF
NA,TRBJ2-3,NA,TRBV2,15,TGTGCCAGCAGTGTCTTTAGAATCTACACAGATACGCAGTATTTT,CASSVFRIYTDTQYF
NA,TRBJ1-4,NA,TRBV5-6,11,TGTGCCAGCAGCACCGGGAAAAAACTGTTTTTT,CASSTGKKLFF
NA,TRBJ2-7,TRBD1,TRBV7-2,15,TGTGCCAGCAGCGGGGGACAGGGGGCTCTCTACGAGCAGTACTTC,CASSGGQGALYEQYF
NA,TRBJ1-1,NA,TRBV5-4,15,TGTGCCAGCAGCTTGTTCCGGGGGCAGAACACTGAAGCTTTCTTT,CASSLFRGQNTEAFF
once,TRBJ2-1,NA,TRBV14,14,TGTGCCAGCAGCCAAGACATCGTGGACAATGAGCAGTTCTTC,CASSQDIVDNEQFF
NA,TRBJ2-7,NA,TRBV7-8,13,TGTGCCAGCAGTAGGCCGACCAACTACGAGCAGTACTTC,CASSRPTNYEQYF
NA,TRBJ1-1,TRBD1,TRBV7-9,15,TGTGCCAGCAGCTTAGTTCCGGACAGGGCCCCTGAAGCTTTCTTT,CASSLVPDRAPEAFF
few,TRBJ2-7,TRBD2,TRBV7-2,15,TGTGCCAGCAGCTTAGTAGCGGGTAGCTCCTACGAGCAGTACTTC,CASSLVAGSSYEQYF
NA,TRBJ2-3,TRBD2,TRBV27,16,TGTGCCAGCAGTTTAGGAGCTAGCGGGACCCTTGATACGCAGTATTTT,CASSLGASGTLDTQYF
NA,TRBJ2-2,NA,TRBV4-2,14,TGTGCCAGCAGCCAAGATAGGAGCGGCGGGGAGCTGTTTTTT,CASSQDRSGGELFF
once,TRBJ1-5,NA,TRBV15,14,TGTGCCTCCGGACCAGGGCAGGCCAATCAGCCCCAGCATTTT,CASGPGQANQPQHF
NA,TRBJ2-1,NA,TRBV14,13,TGTGCCAGCAGCCAGCAGGGGAGGGGTGAGCAGTTCTTC,CASSQQGRGEQFF
once,TRBJ2-7,NA,TRBV19,12,TGTGCCAGTAGTACTTATGGTAGCGAGCAGTACTTC,CASSTYGSEQYF
few,TRBJ2-7,NA,TRBV5-4,14,TGTGCCAGCAGCCCGGAACGGGACGGCTACGAGCAGTACTTC,CASSPERDGYEQYF
few,TRBJ2-3,NA,TRBV5-1,15,TGCGCCAGCAGCTTGGGCGTAACAAGCACAGATACGCAGTATTTT,CASSLGVTSTDTQYF
NA,TRBJ2-7,NA,TRBV28,18,TGTGCCAGCAGTTTATACTCGGGGGCGGGATCTTCGGGCTACGAGCAGTACTTC,CASSLYSGAGSSGYEQYF
once,TRBJ2-7,TRBD2,TRBV6-5,16,TGTGCCAGCAGTTACTCATTGGGGACTAGGTCCTACGAGCAGTACTTC,CASSYSLGTRSYEQYF
NA,TRBJ2-5,NA,TRBV9,14,TGTGCCAGCAGCGTAGGCCATCTCCAAGAGACCCAGTACTTC,CASSVGHLQETQYF
NA,TRBJ2-3,TRBD1,TRBV6-5,13,TGTGCCAGCAGTCTCCAGGGGGCAGATACGCAGTATTTT,CASSLQGADTQYF
few,TRBJ2-2,TRBD1,TRBV5-4,17,TGTGCCAGCACTAAGTGGACGACAGGGAGGAACACCGGGGAGCTGTTTTTT,CASTKWTTGRNTGELFF
few,TRBJ2-1,NA,TRBV11-2,14,TGTGCCAGCAGCCCCCGGACAGTCTTGGGTGAGCAGTTCTTC,CASSPRTVLGEQFF
few,TRBJ2-7,NA,TRBV27,14,TGTGCCAGCAGTTTCCTGGACGGATCCTACGAGCAGTACTTC,CASSFLDGSYEQYF
medium-sized,TRBJ2-4,TRBD1,TRBV18,19,TGTGCCAGCTCACCACCGTGGCAGGGGGCCCTCCTAGCCAAAAACATTCAGTACTTC,CASSPPWQGALLAKNIQYF
few,TRBJ2-1,NA,TRBV28,15,TGTGCCAGCAGTTTAGGTGGGGCGGGCCTTTCAAAGCAGTTCTTC,CASSLGGAGLSKQFF
few,TRBJ1-2,TRBD1,TRBV29-1,13,TGCAGCGTTGCGGCAGGGGGGACTTATGGCTACACCTTC,CSVAAGGTYGYTF
NA,TRBJ2-5,TRBD1,TRBV6-5,15,TGTGCCAGCAGTAGGGGGACAGGGGCAGGAGAGACCCAGTACTTC,CASSRGTGAGETQYF
NA,TRBJ2-5,NA,TRBV28,18,TGTGCCAGCAGTTTACTGGCAGGGGGGAGATTAGGCCAAGAGACCCAGTACTTC,CASSLLAGGRLGQETQYF
NA,TRBJ2-1,NA,TRBV5-6,12,TGTGCCAGCAGCTTGGTTAGCCGGGAGCAGTTCTTC,CASSLVSREQFF
few,TRBJ2-7,TRBD1,TRBV7-2,16,TGTGCCAGCAGCTTACGACCGGGACAGGGGGCGAACGAGCAGTACTTC,CASSLRPGQGANEQYF
NA,TRBJ2-2,TRBD2,TRBV6-1,15,TGTGCCAGCAACAGCGGGAGGAGTGACACCGGGGAGCTGTTTTTT,CASNSGRSDTGELFF
few,TRBJ2-7,TRBD1,TRBV4-2,17,TGTGCCAGCAGGCTTGTCGCCACCGGGACAGACCCCTACGAGCAGTACTTC,CASRLVATGTDPYEQYF
NA,TRBJ2-4,TRBD2,TRBV2,17,TGTGCCAGCAGTGTTCCGACTAGCGGAGAAGCCAAAAACATTCAGTACTTC,CASSVPTSGEAKNIQYF
NA,TRBJ1-1,NA,TRBV4-2,15,TGTGCCAGCAGCCAAGATGGCGGGGCCCCCACTGAAGCTTTCTTT,CASSQDGGAPTEAFF
few,TRBJ2-1,NA,TRBV23-1,17,TGCGCCAGCAGTCAATCTCCCCAGGGGAGGACCTACAATGAGCAGTTCTTC,CASSQSPQGRTYNEQFF
NA,TRBJ2-7,TRBD2,TRBV27,15,TGTGCCAGCAGTTTATCGGGGACTAGCACCTACGAGCAGTACTTC,CASSLSGTSTYEQYF
NA,TRBJ2-2,NA,TRBV7-9,15,TGTGCCAGCAGCCCCCCCGGTACCACTACCGGGGAGCTGTTTTTT,CASSPPGTTTGELFF
NA,TRBJ2-7,NA,TRBV2,10,TGTGCCAGCAGTGGATGGGACACCTACTTC,CASSGWDTYF
once,TRBJ2-2,NA,TRBV9,12,TGTGCCAGCCGAACGTCCACCGGGGAGCTGTTTTTT,CASRTSTGELFF
NA,TRBJ2-2,NA,TRBV5-1,15,TGCGCCAGCAGCTTGGCCAGCCTCAATACCGGGGAGCTGTTTTTT,CASSLASLNTGELFF
once,TRBJ1-1,TRBD1,TRBV5-1,14,TGCGCCAGCAGCCCAACCAGGGGGCGCACTGAAGCTTTCTTT,CASSPTRGRTEAFF
NA,TRBJ1-6,NA,TRBV6-5,14,TGTGCCAGCAGGCTCTTGCTGACAAATTCACCCCTCCACTTT,CASRLLLTNSPLHF
NA,TRBJ2-1,TRBD1,TRBV4-3,17,TGCGCCAGCAGCCAAATAAGGGGGCCTAGCTCCTACAATGAGCAGTTCTTC,CASSQIRGPSSYNEQFF
NA,TRBJ2-2,NA,TRBV7-9,12,TGTGCCATTATGCAGGGCACCGGGGAGCTGTTTTTT,CAIMQGTGELFF